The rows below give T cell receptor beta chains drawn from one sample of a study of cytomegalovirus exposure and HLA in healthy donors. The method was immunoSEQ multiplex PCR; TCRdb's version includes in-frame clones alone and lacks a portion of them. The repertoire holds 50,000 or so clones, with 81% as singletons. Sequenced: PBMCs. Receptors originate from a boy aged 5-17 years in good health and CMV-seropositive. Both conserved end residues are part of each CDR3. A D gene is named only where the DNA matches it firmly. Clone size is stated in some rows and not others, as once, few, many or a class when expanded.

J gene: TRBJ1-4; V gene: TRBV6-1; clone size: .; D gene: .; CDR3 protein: CASSDATNGGEKLFF; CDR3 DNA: TGTGCCAGCAGTGATGCTACTAACGGGGGTGAAAAACTGTTTTTT
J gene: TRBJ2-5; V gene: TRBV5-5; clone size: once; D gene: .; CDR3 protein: CASSFRVFGTQYF; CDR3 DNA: TGTGCCAGCAGCTTCCGGGTCTTTGGGACCCAGTACTTC
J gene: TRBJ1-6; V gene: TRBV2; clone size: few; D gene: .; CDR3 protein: CASRDLLDSPLHF; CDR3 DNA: TGTGCCAGCAGAGACTTATTGGATTCACCCCTCCACTTT
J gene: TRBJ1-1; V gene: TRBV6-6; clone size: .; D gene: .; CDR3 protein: CASSYSAGYTEAFF; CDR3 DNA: TGTGCCAGCAGTTACTCAGCGGGGTACACTGAAGCTTTCTTT
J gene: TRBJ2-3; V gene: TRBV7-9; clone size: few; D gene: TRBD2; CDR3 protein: CASSLAGLADTQYF; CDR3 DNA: TGTGCCAGCAGCTTAGCGGGACTAGCGGATACGCAGTATTTT
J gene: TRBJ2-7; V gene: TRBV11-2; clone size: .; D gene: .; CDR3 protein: CASSLVALAYEQYF; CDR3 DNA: TGTGCCAGCAGCTTAGTGGCCTTAGCGTACGAGCAGTACTTC
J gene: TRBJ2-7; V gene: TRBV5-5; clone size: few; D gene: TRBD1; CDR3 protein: CASRKSWTGYYEQYF; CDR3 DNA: TGTGCCAGCAGGAAATCCTGGACAGGGTACTACGAGCAGTACTTC
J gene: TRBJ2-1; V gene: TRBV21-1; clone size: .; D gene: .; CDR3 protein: CASGPSDSLYEQFF; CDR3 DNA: TGTGCCAGCGGGCCTTCAGACAGTCTCTATGAGCAGTTCTTC
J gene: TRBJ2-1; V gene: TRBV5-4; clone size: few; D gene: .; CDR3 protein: CASSLAARSKNNEQFF; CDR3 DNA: TGTGCCAGCAGCTTGGCGGCGCGGTCAAAGAACAATGAGCAGTTCTTC
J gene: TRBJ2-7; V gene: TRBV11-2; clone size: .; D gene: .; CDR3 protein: CASSLVLYGGTYEQYF; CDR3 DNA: TGTGCCAGCAGCTTAGTATTGTATGGGGGCACCTACGAGCAGTACTTC
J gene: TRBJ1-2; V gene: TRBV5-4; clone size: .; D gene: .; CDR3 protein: CASSGGDLGYTF; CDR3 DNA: TGTGCCAGCAGCGGCGGGGACTTGGGCTACACCTTC
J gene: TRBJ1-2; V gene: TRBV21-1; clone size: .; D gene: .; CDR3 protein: CASRDFGDWETRGYGYTF; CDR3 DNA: TGTGCCAGCAGGGATTTCGGGGATTGGGAAACTAGAGGCTATGGCTACACCTTC
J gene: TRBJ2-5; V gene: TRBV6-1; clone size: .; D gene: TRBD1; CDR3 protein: CASSLGQGGETQYF; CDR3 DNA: TGTGCCAGCAGTTTGGGACAGGGAGGAGAGACCCAGTACTTC
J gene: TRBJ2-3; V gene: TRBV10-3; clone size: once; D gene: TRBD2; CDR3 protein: CAVGGSTDTQYF; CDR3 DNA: TGTGCCGTGGGGGGGAGCACAGATACGCAGTATTTT
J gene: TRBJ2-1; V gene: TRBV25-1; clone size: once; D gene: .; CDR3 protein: CASSEPPGVSYNEQFF; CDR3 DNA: TGTGCCAGCAGTGAACCCCCCGGGGTCTCCTACAATGAGCAGTTCTTC
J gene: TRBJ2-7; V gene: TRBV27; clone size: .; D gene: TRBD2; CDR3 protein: CASSRLAGNYEQYF; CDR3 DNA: TGTGCCAGTTCCAGACTAGCGGGTAACTACGAGCAGTACTTC
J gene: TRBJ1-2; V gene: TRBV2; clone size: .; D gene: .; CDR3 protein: CATKDPLYGYTF; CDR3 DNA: TGTGCCACCAAAGATCCACTTTATGGCTACACCTTC
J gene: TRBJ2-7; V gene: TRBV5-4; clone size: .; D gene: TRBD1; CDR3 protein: CASSPGTALEQYF; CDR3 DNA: TGTGCCAGCAGCCCCGGGACAGCCCTCGAGCAGTACTTC
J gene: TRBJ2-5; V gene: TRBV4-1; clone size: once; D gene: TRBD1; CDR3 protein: CASSPPRTGGDQAQYF; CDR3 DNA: TGCGCCAGCAGCCCGCCCCGGACAGGGGGCGATCAGGCCCAGTACTTC
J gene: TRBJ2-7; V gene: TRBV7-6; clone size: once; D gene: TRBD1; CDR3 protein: CASSSGTGPRNEQYF; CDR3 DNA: TGTGCCAGCAGCTCCGGGACAGGGCCTCGGAACGAGCAGTACTTC
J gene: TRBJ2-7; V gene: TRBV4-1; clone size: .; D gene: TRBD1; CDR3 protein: CASSQDPNRGYEQYF; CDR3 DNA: TGCGCCAGCAGCCAAGATCCCAACAGGGGCTACGAGCAGTACTTC
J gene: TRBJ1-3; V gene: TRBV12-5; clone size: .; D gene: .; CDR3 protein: CASGLVLSGATGNTIYF; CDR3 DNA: TGTGCTAGTGGTTTGGTTCTTTCAGGTGCAACTGGAAACACCATATATTTT
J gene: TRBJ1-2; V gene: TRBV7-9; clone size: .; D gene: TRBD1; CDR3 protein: CASSSGQVDYGYTF; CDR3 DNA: TGTGCCAGCAGCTCGGGACAGGTCGACTATGGCTACACCTTC
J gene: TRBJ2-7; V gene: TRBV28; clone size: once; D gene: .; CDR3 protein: CASSPNSTPVEQYF; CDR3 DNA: TGTGCCAGCAGTCCCAATTCAACTCCTGTCGAGCAGTACTTC
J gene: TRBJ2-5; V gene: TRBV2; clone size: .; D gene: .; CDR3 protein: CASSEGQGFGQETQYF; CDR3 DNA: TGTGCCAGCAGTGAAGGGCAGGGTTTTGGCCAAGAGACCCAGTACTTC
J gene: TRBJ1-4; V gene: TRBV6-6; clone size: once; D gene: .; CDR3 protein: CASSTPGGADEKLFF; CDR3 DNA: TGTGCCAGCAGTACCCCGGGAGGGGCCGATGAAAAACTGTTTTTT
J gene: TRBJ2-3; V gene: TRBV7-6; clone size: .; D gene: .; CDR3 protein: CASSLEEPDTQYF; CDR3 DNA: TGTGCCAGCAGCTTAGAAGAGCCAGATACGCAGTATTTT
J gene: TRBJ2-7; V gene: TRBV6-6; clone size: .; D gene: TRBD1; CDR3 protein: CASRSGTGGTYEQYF; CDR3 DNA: TGTGCCAGCAGATCCGGGACAGGGGGGACCTACGAGCAGTACTTC
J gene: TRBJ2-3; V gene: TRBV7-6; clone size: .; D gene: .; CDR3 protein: CASSLTGETDTQYF; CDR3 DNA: TGTGCCAGTTCACTCACTGGGGAGACAGATACGCAGTATTTT
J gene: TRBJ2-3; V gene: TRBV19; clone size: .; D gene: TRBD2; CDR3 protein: CASTHPGGSTDTQYF; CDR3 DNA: TGTGCCAGTACCCACCCGGGGGGGAGCACAGATACGCAGTATTTT
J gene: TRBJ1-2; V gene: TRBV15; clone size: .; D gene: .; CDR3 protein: CATSGLTRENYGYTF; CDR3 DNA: TGTGCCACCAGCGGCCTGACAAGAGAAAACTATGGCTACACCTTC
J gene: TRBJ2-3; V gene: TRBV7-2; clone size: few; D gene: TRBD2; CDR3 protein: CASSRAGGPDTQYF; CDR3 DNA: TGTGCCAGCAGCCGAGCGGGGGGGCCAGATACGCAGTATTTT